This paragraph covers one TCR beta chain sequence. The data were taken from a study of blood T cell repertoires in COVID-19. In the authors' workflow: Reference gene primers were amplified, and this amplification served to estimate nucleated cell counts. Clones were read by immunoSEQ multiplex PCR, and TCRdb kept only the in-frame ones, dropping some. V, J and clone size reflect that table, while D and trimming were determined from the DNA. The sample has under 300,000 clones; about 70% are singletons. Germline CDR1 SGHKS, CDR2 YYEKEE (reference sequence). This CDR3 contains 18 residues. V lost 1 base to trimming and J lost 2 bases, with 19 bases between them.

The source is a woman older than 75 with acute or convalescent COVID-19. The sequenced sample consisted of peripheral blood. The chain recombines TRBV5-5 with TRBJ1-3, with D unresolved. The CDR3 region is CASSLQWEVRGPGNTIYF. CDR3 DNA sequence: TGTGCCAGCAGCTTGCAATGGGAAGTACGCGGGCCTGGAAACACCATATATTTT. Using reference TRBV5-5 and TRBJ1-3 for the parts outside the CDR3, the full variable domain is DAGVTQSPTHLIKTRGQQVTLRCSPISGHKSVSWYQQVLGQGPQFIFQYYEKEERGRGNFPDRFSARQFPNYSSELNVNALLLGDSALYLCASSLQWEVRGPGNTIYFGEGSWLTVV.